This T cell receptor (beta chain) was profiled in a study of cytomegalovirus exposure and HLA in healthy donors. General study points: The study recorded 160 or so TCR beta chains that were cytomegalovirus-associated. After further analysis at a later stage, roughly 16,000 TCR beta sequences were associated with HLA alleles at 0.05 false discovery rate.

The germline CDR1 and CDR2 sequences are PRHDT and FYEKMQ (reference sequence). This CDR3 is 14 amino acids long. Trimming took off 5 bases at V and 3 bases at J, with 14 bases between the two ends. A word on this clone: Antigen: not known.

60 Vbeta and 13 Jbeta primers were used in PCR. TCRdb's copy holds only in-frame clones and misses some; the assay was immunoSEQ multiplex PCR. This sample has roughly 68,000 clones, with over 50% found just once. What was sequenced was PBMCs. This clonotype was obtained from a man aged 35 to 55 in good health and CMV-seropositive. The chain couples TRBV13 to TRBJ2-7; a weak D match, TRBD2 (5 bases). The CDR3 reads CASSRRTRDYEQYF. The CDR3 DNA reads as TGTGCCAGCAGCAGGAGGACGAGGGACTACGAGCAGTACTTC.